Each of the 31 T cell receptor beta chains below was sequenced from the same sample in a study of blood T cell repertoires in COVID-19. The method was immunoSEQ multiplex PCR; TCRdb's version includes in-frame clones alone and lacks a portion of them. The sample consists of about 83,000 clones, 85% to 90% of them appearing once. The sequenced sample was peripheral blood. The receptors derive from a woman at least 80 years old in a cohort sampled during active or convalescent COVID-19.

This clone occurred once. The gene calls are TRBV5-1 and TRBJ1-2; the D gene is possibly TRBD1 (5 bases). The ends were cut back, 6 bases at V and 0 bases at J, with 18 bases in the middle. CDR1 is SGHRS, CDR2 YFSETQ, per germline. CDR3 length: 16 residues. The CDR3 loop is CASKDTRLSSNYGYTF. As DNA, the CDR3 is TGCGCCAGCAAGGACACCCGTCTGTCCTCTAACTATGGCTACACCTTC. The whole variable domain, filled in from reference TRBV5-1 and TRBJ1-2, reads KAGVTQTPRYLIKTRGQQVTLSCSPISGHRSVSWYQQTPGQGLQFLFEYFSETQRNKGNFPGRFSGRQFSNSRSEMNVSTLELGDSALYLCASKDTRLSSNYGYTFGSGTRLTVV.

This clone turned up a few times. The genes are TRBV10-1 and TRBJ2-1; no definite D call. CDR3 size: 11 residues. Trimming removed 6 bases at V and 7 bases at J, with 7 bases between. Germline loops: CDR1 WNHNN, CDR2 SYGVQD (reference sequence). CDR3: CASSYQNEQFF. CDR3 DNA: TGCGCCAGCAGCTACCAAAATGAGCAGTTCTTC.

This sequence joins TRBV19 and TRBJ1-2; a possible D gene is TRBD1 (5 bases). There are 14 residues in the CDR3. Germline CDR1 LNHDA, CDR2 SQIVND (reference sequence). V lost 7 bases to trimming and J lost 2 bases, with 14 bases between them. CDR3 nucleotide sequence: TGTGCCAGTATAGGGAGGGGTCGAAACTATGGCTACACCTTC. Amino acids: CASIGRGRNYGYTF.

The chain carries TRBV27 and TRBJ2-7; 7 bases are a match to TRBD2. The CDR3 runs to 17 residues. V was clipped by 3 bases and J by 4 bases; unmatched bases: 15. Germline CDR1 MNHEY, CDR2 SMNVEV (reference sequence). Here the CDR3 reads CASSFDTREGPGYEQYF. The CDR3 nucleotides are TGTGCCAGCAGTTTTGATACGAGGGAGGGCCCCGGGTACGAGCAGTACTTC.

This clone was seen a few times. V and J are TRBV21-1 and TRBJ1-2; TRBD1 reflects the table's D call only, with no check against the DNA. TRBV21-1 is recorded as a pseudogene. The CDR3 totals 15 residues. The CDR3 here is CASSQRDRDNYGYTF. CDR3 coding DNA: TGTGCCAGCAGTCAACGGGACAGGGATAACTATGGCTACACCTTC.

The chain joins TRBV10-3 to TRBJ1-1; a weak D match, TRBD1 (5 bases). Trimming took off 2 bases at V and 1 base at J, with 5 bases between the two ends. Germline CDR1 ENHRY, CDR2 SYGVKD. The CDR3 runs 13 residues. The CDR3 DNA reads TGTGCCATCAGTGAGGGACAGAACACTGAAGCTTTCTTT. Translation gives CAISEGQNTEAFF.

The gene calls are TRBV21-1 and TRBJ2-7; the D call TRBD2 from the table was never checked on the DNA. TRBV21-1 is labeled a pseudogene. The CDR3 consists of 13 residues. The CDR3 loop reads CASRRENSYEQYV. CDR3 in DNA: TGTGCCAGCCGGCGGGAGAACTCCTACGAGCAGTACGTC.

The chain is built from TRBV5-4 and TRBJ2-7; tentatively, D is TRBD2 (5 bases). Per germline, CDR1 SGHNT and CDR2 YYREEE (reference sequence). V lost 4 bases and J 2 bases, leaving 10 bases between the germline ends. The CDR3 has 13 residues. CDR3 sequence reads: CASSAAGTYEQYV. CDR3 in DNA: TGTGCCAGCAGCGCCGCCGGGACCTACGAGCAGTACGTC.

This clone was observed once. This chain uses TRBV29-1 with TRBJ1-2; 9 positions agree with TRBD1. The CDR3 has 15 residues. Germline V gives CDR1 SQVTM, CDR2 ANQGSEA. The V gene end was trimmed by 6 bases and the J gene end by 3 bases; junction bases not matched to a gene: 11. CDR3 protein: CSVEGTGGSDYGYTF. As DNA, the CDR3 is TGCAGCGTCGAGGGAACAGGGGGCTCGGACTATGGCTACACCTTC.

This clone was found a few times. The V call is TRBV19, the J call TRBJ1-2; D perhaps matches TRBD1 (6 bases). The germline V gene encodes CDR1 LNHDA and CDR2 SQIVND (reference sequence). The CDR3 is 14 residues long. V lost 2 bases, J lost 4 bases, and 11 bases lay in between. CDR3: CASSIPDRIYGYTF. In DNA, the CDR3 is TGTGCCAGTAGTATACCGGACAGAATCTATGGCTACACCTTC.

V is TRBV21-1 and J is TRBJ1-4. TRBV21-1 is noted as a pseudogene. This CDR3 comprises 16 residues. The CDR3 sequence: CASSKALWGRVEKLFF. The CDR3 nucleotides are TGTGCCAGCAGCAAAGCGCTATGGGGGAGGGTAGAAAAACTGTTTTTT.

The V call is TRBV9, the J call TRBJ1-1, with D perhaps TRBD1 (5 bases). This CDR3 comprises 13 residues. Germline assignment: CDR1 SGDLS and CDR2 YYNGEE. Trimming left V 0 bases short and J 6 bases short, with 9 bases between. This CDR3 is CASSVGGGAEAFF. CDR3 bases: TGTGCCAGCAGCGTAGGCGGGGGGGCTGAAGCTTTCTTT.

The CDR3 loop is CASSPGTEAFF. CDR3 DNA sequence: TGTGCCAGCAGCCCCGGGACTGAAGCTTTCTTT. The rearrangement links TRBV6-5 to TRBJ1-1; unclear D gene. CDR1 is MNHEY, CDR2 SVGAGI, per germline. The CDR3 contains 11 residues. Trimming removed 6 bases from V and 5 bases from J, with 7 bases in between.

Written as DNA, the CDR3 is TGTGCCAGCTCACCCTTATTCGGGCAGGGAACAGCTGAGCAGTTCTTC. Translating gives CASSPLFGQGTAEQFF. The rearrangement joins TRBV18 to TRBJ2-1, with D perhaps matching TRBD1 (5 bases). The CDR3 covers 16 residues. V was pared by 3 bases and J by 9 bases, with 21 bases between. Germline assignment: CDR1 KGHSH and CDR2 LQKENI. The full variable domain, rest sourced from reference TRBV18 and TRBJ2-1, is NAGVMQNPRHLVRRRGQEARLRCSPMKGHSHVYWYRQLPEEGLKFMVYLQKENIIDESGMPKERFSAEFPKEGPSILRIQQVVRGDSAAYFCASSPLFGQGTAEQFFGPGTRLTVL.

V and J are TRBV4-1 and TRBJ2-5; maybe TRBD1 (6 bases). The germline V gene has CDR1 MGHRA and CDR2 YSYEKL. V lost 0 bases to trimming and J lost 2 bases, with 16 bases between them. The CDR3 has 17 amino acids. The CDR3 protein is CASSQDSGGRRQETQYF. As DNA, the CDR3 is TGCGCCAGCAGCCAAGATAGTGGGGGCCGGAGACAAGAGACCCAGTACTTC.

The chain couples TRBV10-2 to TRBJ1-6; TRBD1 might be the D (6 bases). In germline, CDR1 is WSHSY, CDR2 SAAADI. The CDR3 totals 14 residues. Trimming pared 7 bases from V and 5 bases from J, leaving 12 bases between. The CDR3 here is CASTGQLNNSPLHF. For the CDR3, the DNA is TGCGCCAGCACTGGACAGCTGAATAATTCACCCCTCCACTTT.

V is TRBV24-1 and J is TRBJ2-3; 7 bases align to TRBD1. The V segment lost 7 bases and the J segment 2 bases; nucleotides outside the gene matches: 5. Germline V lookup: CDR1 KGHDR, CDR2 SFDVKD. This CDR3 region has 14 residues. CDR3 amino acids: CATRGDRDTDTQYF. DNA for the CDR3: TGTGCCACCAGAGGAGACAGGGACACAGATACGCAGTATTTT.

CDR3 sequence: CASSQEGLAGGNEQFF. In DNA form, the CDR3 reads TGTGCCAGCAGCCAAGAAGGCCTAGCGGGAGGAAATGAGCAGTTCTTC. This chain uses TRBV3-1 (or the pseudogene TRBV3-2) with TRBJ2-1; the match to TRBD2 covers 11 bases. The ends lost 0 bases at V and 7 bases at J; junction bases unmatched: 5. This CDR3 has 16 residues. Germline-derived CDR1 and CDR2 are LGHDT and YNNKEL (reference sequence).

V gene TRBV7-9 combines with J gene TRBJ2-2, with TRBD1 matching 7 bases. Germline V gene data show CDR1 as SEHNR and CDR2 as FQNEAQ (reference sequence). The CDR3 has 15 residues. The V and J ends lost 1 base and 4 bases, in that order; junction bases with no gene match: 3. CDR3 sequence: CASSLEGGGTGELFF. The CDR3 nucleotides read TGTGCCAGCAGCTTAGAAGGGGGCGGCACCGGGGAGCTGTTTTTT.

The J gene is TRBJ2-1, the V gene TRBV5-4; TRBD1 is a possible D gene (7 bases). Germline V gene lookup returns CDR1 SGHNT and CDR2 YYREEE (reference sequence). Between the trimmed V and J ends, which lost 4 bases and 7 bases, there was a span of 27 bases. The CDR3 loop spans 18 amino acids. The CDR3 sequence is CASSVKLGQGGRGNEQFF. The CDR3, as DNA: TGTGCCAGCAGCGTAAAACTCGGGCAGGGGGGTAGGGGGAATGAGCAGTTCTTC.

The gene calls are TRBV15 and TRBJ1-3; TRBD1 is a possible D gene (5 bases). The CDR3 contains 15 residues. The V end was cut by 3 bases, the J end by 0 bases, with 9 bases between. Germline loops: CDR1 LNHNV, CDR2 YYDKDF (reference sequence). In DNA, the CDR3 is TGTGCCACCAGCAGGCCGGGGGGCTCTGGAAACACCATATATTTT. It specifies CATSRPGGSGNTIYF. Based on the CDR3 plus reference TRBV15 and TRBJ1-3, the full variable domain is DAMVIQNPRYQVTQFGKPVTLSCSQTLNHNVMYWYQQKSSQAPKLLFHYYDKDFNNEADTPDNFQSRRPNTSFCFLDIRSPGLGDTAMYLCATSRPGGSGNTIYFGEGSWLTVV.

The chain couples TRBV7-8 to TRBJ2-7; TRBD2 matches at 8 bases. The CDR3 has 19 amino acids. V was clipped by 3 bases and J by 9 bases; unmatched bases: 25. Per germline, CDR1 SGHVS and CDR2 FQNEAQ. CDR3 nucleotides: TGTGCCAGCAGCTTGTCCCGGGGTCCCCCGGGAGCGGGAGTGCGGGGGCAGTACTTC. It translates to CASSLSRGPPGAGVRGQYF.

V is TRBV4-1 and J is TRBJ1-5; tentative D call: TRBD1 (5 bases). The length of the CDR3 is 14 residues. With 1 base removed from V and 7 bases from J, the gap between germline ends came to 11 bases. Per germline, CDR1 MGHRA and CDR2 YSYEKL. Written as DNA, the CDR3 is TGCGCCAGCAGCCAAGCGGGGGTTTACCAGCCCCAGCATTTT. Protein: CASSQAGVYQPQHF.

The V gene is TRBV6-5, the J gene TRBJ2-7; TRBD1 matches 10 bases. Per the germline V gene, CDR1 is MNHEY and CDR2 is SVGAGI. V lost 4 bases, J lost 6 bases, and 6 bases stayed unmatched. The CDR3 runs to 14 residues. The DNA of the CDR3 is TGTGCCAGCAGTTCCGGGACAGGGGTCGCCGAGCAGTACTTC. Protein sequence: CASSSGTGVAEQYF.

The chain couples TRBV6-2 or TRBV6-3 to TRBJ2-7; 14 bases are shared with TRBD2. The germline V gene has CDR1 MNHEY and CDR2 SVGEGT. Trimming cost V 4 bases and J 5 bases; bases outside gene matches: 7. This CDR3 comprises 16 residues. This chain's CDR3 is CASSFTGTSGRNEQYV. CDR3 DNA sequence: TGTGCCAGCAGTTTCACTGGGACTAGCGGGAGAAACGAGCAGTACGTC.

The V call is TRBV7-9, the J call TRBJ1-4; no reliable D call. Germline CDR1 SEHNR, CDR2 FQNEAQ (reference sequence). Trimming left V 2 bases short and J 0 bases short, with 10 bases between. This CDR3 spans 16 amino acids. The CDR3, as DNA: TGTGCCAGCAGCTTATCTCAGGCCCCAACTAATGAAAAACTGTTTTTT. It translates to CASSLSQAPTNEKLFF.

The chain uses TRBV6-5 and TRBJ2-3, with 12 positions matching TRBD2. The CDR3 loop spans 15 amino acids. After removal of 6 bases from V and 7 bases from J, the junction contained 8 bases not matched to a gene. Germline V lookup: CDR1 MNHEY, CDR2 SVGAGI. CDR3 loop: CASSLAGGMANTQYF. Here the CDR3 DNA reads TGTGCCAGCAGCCTAGCGGGAGGGATGGCAAATACGCAGTATTTT.

The CDR3 is CASSPLLSNEQFF. DNA for the CDR3: TGCGCCAGCAGCCCACTACTTTCTAATGAGCAGTTCTTC. This chain links TRBV5-1 with TRBJ2-1; D is unresolved. V was shortened by 4 bases and J by 7 bases, with 12 bases between the two germline ends. In germline, CDR1 is SGHRS, CDR2 YFSETQ. The CDR3 covers 13 residues. The full variable domain, rest sourced from reference TRBV5-1 and TRBJ2-1, is KAGVTQTPRYLIKTRGQQVTLSCSPISGHRSVSWYQQTPGQGLQFLFEYFSETQRNKGNFPGRFSGRQFSNSRSEMNVSTLELGDSALYLCASSPLLSNEQFFGPGTRLTVL.

The chain links TRBV21-1 to TRBJ1-1; the D call of TRBD1 is as the table states it, not checked on the DNA. TRBV21-1 is designated a pseudogene. The CDR3 runs to 15 residues. The CDR3 sequence is CASSNRGQGHTEAFF. DNA for the CDR3: TGTGCCAGCAGCAATAGGGGACAGGGTCACACTGAAGCTTTCTTT.

The rearrangement links TRBV5-1 to TRBJ2-7, with 9 bases that match TRBD1. The CDR3 is 14 residues long. J gave up 4 bases and V 1 base, and 3 bases lay outside the gene matches. The germline V gene has CDR1 SGHRS and CDR2 YFSETQ. Written as DNA, the CDR3 is TGCGCCAGCAGCTTGCGGGACAGGGTATACGAGCAGTACTTC. Protein: CASSLRDRVYEQYF. The complete variable domain, with remaining parts taken from reference TRBV5-1 and TRBJ2-7, reads KAGVTQTPRYLIKTRGQQVTLSCSPISGHRSVSWYQQTPGQGLQFLFEYFSETQRNKGNFPGRFSGRQFSNSRSEMNVSTLELGDSALYLCASSLRDRVYEQYFGPGTRLTVT.

The rearrangement uses TRBV28 and TRBJ1-2; 9 positions agree with TRBD1. The CDR3 extends over 15 amino acids. The V gene end was trimmed by 6 bases and the J gene end by 6 bases; junction bases not matched to a gene: 11. Germline V gene lookup returns CDR1 MDHEN and CDR2 SYDVKM. The CDR3 reads CASSRDRGKFHGYTF. CDR3 DNA sequence: TGTGCCAGCAGCCGTGACAGGGGGAAGTTTCATGGCTACACCTTC.